The TCR beta chain under discussion was sequenced for a study of blood T cell repertoires in COVID-19 (TCRdb year 2020). Regarding the complete study: Collaborator samples came from the United States, Italy and Spain and covered acute and convalescent phases of COVID-19. The samples were drawn from the first 160 participants of the ongoing ImmuneRACE study and from over 950 subjects provided by 6 global collaborators. Where available, HLA class I and class II types were taken from metadata supplied by the sample provider and were not determined by assay-based typing. A de-identified subject ID, COVID-19 status, age in years and sex were almost always included in the sample metadata. The dataset comprised deeply sampled blood TCRbeta repertoires from subjects exposed to, actively infected with, or recovered from COVID-19. The material from the prospective study consisted of cDNA or gDNA derived from T cells, B-cell-depleted T cells, or PBMCs. The repertoires were made available in a free public database intended to serve as a resource for research on the immune response to SARS-CoV-2. What the work shows at the level of the full study, not this receptor alone: How much clinical and demographic metadata was included differed by source and by participant, and the metadata was provided uncurated.

Each collaborating institution followed its own protocols to collect whole blood in K2EDTA tubes. Collaborator samples were shipped for TCRbeta analysis as frozen whole blood, isolated PBMCs, or DNA extracted from either sample type. In regard to this clone: Its antigen is unknown. No qualities accompany the bases; no much larger clone lies one base away.

TCRbeta CDR3 regions were amplified from genomic DNA by means of the immunoSEQ Assay, a bias-controlled multiplex PCR. The paper's processing steps were these. Nucleated cell counts per sample were estimated from amplification of reference gene primers within the assay. Sequence reads were collapsed and filtered to measure the absolute abundance of every unique TCRbeta CDR3 rearrangement. For each sample, productive Simpson clonality was calculated as the square root of Simpson's diversity index over productive rearrangements. TCRdb carries this immuneACCESS record with in-frame sequences only. Its versions omit some clonotypes, under half of them owing to an unresolved V gene in the studies checked, with the rest unexplained. From that table come the V and J calls and clone size; the DNA was used to work out D and trimming. The sample records about 160,000 clones, 81% of which are singletons. In total, the top ten clones hold roughly a tenth of the sample.

Germline trimming amounts to 2 bases on V and 1 base on J, with 5 as the count of junction bases outside the gene matches. The germline V gene yields MNHEY for CDR1 and SVGAGI for CDR2. Its CDR3 holds 16 amino acids, cysteine through phenylalanine. Only the CDR3 portion is preserved as DNA: 48 bases, with reading frame beginning at the first base. The chain couples TRBV6-5 to TRBJ1-3; 7 middle bases align to TRBD1. Sequencing was performed on peripheral blood. This TCR was sampled from a human donor in a cohort sampled during active COVID-19. The DNA sequence is TGTGCCAGCAGTTACAGACAGGGTTCTTCTGGAAACACCATATATTTT. It codes for CASSYRQGSSGNTIYF.